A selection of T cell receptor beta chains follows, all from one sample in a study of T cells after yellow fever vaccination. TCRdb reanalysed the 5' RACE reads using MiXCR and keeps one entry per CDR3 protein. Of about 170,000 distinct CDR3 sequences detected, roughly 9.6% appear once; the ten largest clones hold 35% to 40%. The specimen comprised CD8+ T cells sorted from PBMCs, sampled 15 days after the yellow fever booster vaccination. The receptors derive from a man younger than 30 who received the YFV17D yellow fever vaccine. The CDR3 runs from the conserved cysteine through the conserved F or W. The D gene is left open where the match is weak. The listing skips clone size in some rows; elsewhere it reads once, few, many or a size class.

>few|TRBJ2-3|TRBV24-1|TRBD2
TGTGCCACCTCGGCGGGGAGGGTTTCGGATACGCAGTATTTT
CATSAGRVSDTQYF
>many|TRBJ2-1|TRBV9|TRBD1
TGTGCCAGCAGCGTAGGGACAGGAAGGAATGAGCAGTTCTTC
CASSVGTGRNEQFF
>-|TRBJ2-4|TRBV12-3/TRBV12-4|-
TGTGCCAGCAAGGGGGGGCAGGAAAACATTCAGTACTTC
CASKGGQENIQYF
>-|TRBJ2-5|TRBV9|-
TGTGCCAGCAGCGATACAGGGGCGGGGGAGACCCAGTACTTC
CASSDTGAGETQYF
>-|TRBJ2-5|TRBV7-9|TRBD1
TGTGCCAGCAGCTACACTTGGACAGGGGAACCCAAGACCCAGTACTTC
CASSYTWTGEPKTQYF
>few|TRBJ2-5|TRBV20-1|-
TGCAGTGCTAGGGGGTGGGGAGGACAAGAGACCCAGTACTTC
CSARGWGGQETQYF
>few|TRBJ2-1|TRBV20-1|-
TGCAGTGCTATTACCATAGGGGGGGAGCGGGTAAACTACAATGAGCAGTTCTTC
CSAITIGGERVNYNEQFF
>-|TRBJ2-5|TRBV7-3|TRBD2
TGTGCCAGCAGCCCAGAAGTCCTACTAGCGGGGCAAGAGACCCAGTACTTC
CASSPEVLLAGQETQYF
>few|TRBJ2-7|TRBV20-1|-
TGCAGTCCAACGGGCCCATCCTACGAGCAGTACTTC
CSPTGPSYEQYF
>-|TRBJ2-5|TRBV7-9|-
TGTGCCAGCAGCTCGTTCCGGTCTGATCAAGAGACCCAGTACTTC
CASSSFRSDQETQYF
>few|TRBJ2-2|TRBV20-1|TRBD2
TGCAGTGCTGCTCCCAGCGGGGGAGACACCGGGGAGCTGTTTTTT
CSAAPSGGDTGELFF
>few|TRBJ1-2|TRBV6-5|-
TGTGCCAGCAGTTACTCTGGGAGTAACTATGGCTACACCTTC
CASSYSGSNYGYTF
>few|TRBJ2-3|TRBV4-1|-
TGCGCCAGCAGCCAAGATCCGGGTTCTAGCACAGATACGCAGTATTTT
CASSQDPGSSTDTQYF
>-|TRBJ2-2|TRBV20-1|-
TGCAGTGCTAGTGGGGGGTACACCGGGGAGCTGTTTTTT
CSASGGYTGELFF
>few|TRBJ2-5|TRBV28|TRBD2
TGTGCCAGCAGCCCGCTCTGGACTAGCGGGGGGGAGACCCAGTACTTC
CASSPLWTSGGETQYF
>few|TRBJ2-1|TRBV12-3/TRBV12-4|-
TGTGCCAGCAGCGGGACGGGAGAGCCCAATGAGCAGTTCTTC
CASSGTGEPNEQFF
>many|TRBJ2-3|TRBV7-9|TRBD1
TGTGCCAGCGAGTCGGACAGGGCTAGCACAGATACGCAGTATTTT
CASESDRASTDTQYF
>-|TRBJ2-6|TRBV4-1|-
TGCGCCAGCAGCCAAGACAACCCCCCCGTTGGTGCCAACGTCCTGACTTTC
CASSQDNPPVGANVLTF
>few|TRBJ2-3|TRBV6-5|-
TGTGCCAGCAGTTACCCTACGCAGTATTTT
CASSYPTQYF
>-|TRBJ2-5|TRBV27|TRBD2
TGTGCCAGCAGTTTATCGTTAACTAGCGGGGGAAAGACCCAGTACTTC
CASSLSLTSGGKTQYF
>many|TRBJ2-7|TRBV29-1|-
TGCAGCGTTGGCCACAGGGCGACGACCTACGAGCAGTACTTC
CSVGHRATTYEQYF
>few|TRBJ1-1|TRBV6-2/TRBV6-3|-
TGTGCCAGCAGCCTTCACACTACAGGGACTGAAGCTTTCTTT
CASSLHTTGTEAFF
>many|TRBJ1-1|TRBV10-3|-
TGTGCCATCAGTGAGTCCGGGGAGGTCAACACTGAAGCTTTCTTT
CAISESGEVNTEAFF
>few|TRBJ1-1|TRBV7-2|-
TGTGCCAGCAGCATAGGGGGGGGCCACACTGAAGCTTTCTTT
CASSIGGGHTEAFF
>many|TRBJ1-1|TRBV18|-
TGTGCCAGCTCACGCCCGCACATGAACACTGAAGCTTTCTTT
CASSRPHMNTEAFF
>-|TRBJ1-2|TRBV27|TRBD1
TGTGCCAGCAGTTTATCCCGAAGGACAGGTTCTTACTATGGCTACACCTTC
CASSLSRRTGSYYGYTF
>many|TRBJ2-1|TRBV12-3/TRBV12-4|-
TGTGCCAGCAGTTTTCAAGGGACCCAGCAGTTCTTC
CASSFQGTQQFF
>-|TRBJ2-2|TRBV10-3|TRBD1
TGTGCCATCAGTGATGTTCCCGGGACAGGGAACACCGGGGAGCTGTTTTTT
CAISDVPGTGNTGELFF
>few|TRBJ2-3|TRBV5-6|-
TGTGCCAGCAGCTTGGTCGTCACAGCCCCAGATACGCAGTATTTT
CASSLVVTAPDTQYF
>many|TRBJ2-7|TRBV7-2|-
TGTGCCAGCAGTCGGTCCGGGGGATGGTACGAGCAGTACTTC
CASSRSGGWYEQYF
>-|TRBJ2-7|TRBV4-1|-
TGCGCCAGCAGCCAGTTCACAGGGCCCGACGAGCAGTACTTC
CASSQFTGPDEQYF
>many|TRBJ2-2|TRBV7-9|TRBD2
TGTGCCAGCGGGGACGTCTCGGGAGGGGACACCGGGGAGCTGTTTTTT
CASGDVSGGDTGELFF
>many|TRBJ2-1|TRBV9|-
TGTGCCAGCAGCGTAGGGGGTCCGGCCTACAATGAGCAGTTCTTC
CASSVGGPAYNEQFF
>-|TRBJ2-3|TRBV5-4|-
TGTGCCAGCAGGAACGGATCAATCGTAGTAACTAGCACAGATACGCAGTATTTT
CASRNGSIVVTSTDTQYF
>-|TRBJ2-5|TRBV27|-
TGTGCCAGCGGTCATACAGGGTACCAAGAGACCCAGTACTTC
CASGHTGYQETQYF
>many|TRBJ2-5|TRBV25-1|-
TGTGCCAGCCGGAGGGCAGAAGTCCAAGAGACCCAGTACTTC
CASRRAEVQETQYF
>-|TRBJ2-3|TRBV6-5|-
TGTGCCAGCAGCAACAGGGAAGTTCGGGCAGATACGCAGTATTTT
CASSNREVRADTQYF
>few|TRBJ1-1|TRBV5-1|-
TGCGCCAGCAGCTCTCTGGGCAGGGCCACTGAAGCTTTCTTT
CASSSLGRATEAFF